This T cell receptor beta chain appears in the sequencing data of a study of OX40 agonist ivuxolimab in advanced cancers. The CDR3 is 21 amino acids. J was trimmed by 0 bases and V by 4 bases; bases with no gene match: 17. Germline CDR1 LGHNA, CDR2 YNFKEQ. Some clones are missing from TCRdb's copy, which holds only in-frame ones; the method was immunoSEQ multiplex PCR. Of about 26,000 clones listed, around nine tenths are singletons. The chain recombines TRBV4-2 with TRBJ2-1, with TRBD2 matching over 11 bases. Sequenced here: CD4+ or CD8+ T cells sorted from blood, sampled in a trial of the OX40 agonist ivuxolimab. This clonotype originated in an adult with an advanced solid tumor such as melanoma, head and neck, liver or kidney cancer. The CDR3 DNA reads TGTGCCAGCAGCCCGATCCCCCGTCTAGCGGGGGGCCATAGCTCCTACAATGAGCAGTTCTTC. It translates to CASSPIPRLAGGHSSYNEQFF.